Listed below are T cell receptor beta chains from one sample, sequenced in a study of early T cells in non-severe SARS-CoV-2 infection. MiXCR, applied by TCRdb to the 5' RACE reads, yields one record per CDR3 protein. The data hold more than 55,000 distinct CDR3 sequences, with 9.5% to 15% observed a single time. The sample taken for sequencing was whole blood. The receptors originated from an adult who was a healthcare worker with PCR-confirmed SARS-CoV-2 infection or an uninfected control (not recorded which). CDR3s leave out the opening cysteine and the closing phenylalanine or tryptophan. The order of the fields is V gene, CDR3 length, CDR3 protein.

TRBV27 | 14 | ASSTIISGGAGELF
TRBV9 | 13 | ASSSRPGGQETQY
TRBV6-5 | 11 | ASSLSWGGEQF
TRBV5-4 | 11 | ASSLVGEETQY
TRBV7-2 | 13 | ASSLVQGAKNIQY
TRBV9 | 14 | ASSLIPSVITDTQY
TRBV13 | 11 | ASSRQDYYGYT
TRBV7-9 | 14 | ASSGVRGGWRETQY
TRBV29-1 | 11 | SVGALLGTEAF
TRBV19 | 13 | ASSTGTPDTGELF
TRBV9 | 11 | ASTRAPGTEAF
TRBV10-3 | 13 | AISERLGADTEAF
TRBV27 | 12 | ASSFRTGNYGYT
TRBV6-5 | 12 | ASSYYGGEEPQH
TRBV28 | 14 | ASSEFVGGAGGELF
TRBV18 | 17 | ASSPLSGTGAPRSYGYT
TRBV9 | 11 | ASSPGPSYEQY
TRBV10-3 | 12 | AISPSGQEETQY
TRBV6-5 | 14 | ASSYSRGIANYGYT
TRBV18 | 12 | ASSPRSGVYEQY
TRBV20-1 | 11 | SASALSTDTQY
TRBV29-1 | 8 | SVWNTEAF
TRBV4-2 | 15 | ASSQGSSGGYRDTQY
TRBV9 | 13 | ASSVGRVAENTIY
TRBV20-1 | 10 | SARIGDTEAF
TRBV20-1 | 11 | SAGTDLTDTQY
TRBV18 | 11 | ASSPPVRDTQY
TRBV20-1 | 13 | SANLLAGATDTQY
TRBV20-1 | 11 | SASHSYQETQY
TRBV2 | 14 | ASSAGLAAVDNEQF
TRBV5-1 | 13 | ASSIGTQSQETQY
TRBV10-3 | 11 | AISLDGGTEAF
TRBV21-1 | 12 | ASPPGPLNTEAF
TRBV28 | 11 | ASSPGGTDTQY
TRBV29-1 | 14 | SVVAGRDRGTDTQY
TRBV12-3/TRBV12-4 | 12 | ASTPSAGGNTIY
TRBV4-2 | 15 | ASSHLDRPAQGEKLF
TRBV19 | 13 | ATTPFWTNTGELF
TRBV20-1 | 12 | SASLGVNNSPLH
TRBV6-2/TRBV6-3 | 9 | ASSSHNEQF
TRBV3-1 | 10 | ASRAGAYEQY
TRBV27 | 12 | ASSLVALNTEAF
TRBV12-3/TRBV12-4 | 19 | ASSLVVSLASGGASTDTQY
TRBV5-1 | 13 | ASTSVQGSTGELF
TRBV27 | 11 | ASSLDPGNEQF